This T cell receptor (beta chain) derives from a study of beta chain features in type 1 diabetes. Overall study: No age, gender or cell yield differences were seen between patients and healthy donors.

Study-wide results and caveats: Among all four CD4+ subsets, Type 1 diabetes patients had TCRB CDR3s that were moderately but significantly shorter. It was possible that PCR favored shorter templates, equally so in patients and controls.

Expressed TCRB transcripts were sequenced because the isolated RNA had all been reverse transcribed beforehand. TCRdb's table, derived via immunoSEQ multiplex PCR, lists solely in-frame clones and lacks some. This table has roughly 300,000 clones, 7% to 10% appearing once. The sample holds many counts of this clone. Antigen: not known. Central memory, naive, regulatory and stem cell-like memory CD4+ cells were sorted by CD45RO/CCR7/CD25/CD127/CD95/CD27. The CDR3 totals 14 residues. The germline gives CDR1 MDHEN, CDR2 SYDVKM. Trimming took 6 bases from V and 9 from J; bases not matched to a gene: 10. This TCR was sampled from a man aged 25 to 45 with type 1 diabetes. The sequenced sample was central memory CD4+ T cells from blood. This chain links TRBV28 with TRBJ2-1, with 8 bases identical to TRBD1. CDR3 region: CASSSDREGIEQFF. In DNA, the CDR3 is TGTGCCAGCAGCTCGGACAGGGAAGGGATTGAGCAGTTCTTC.